This T cell receptor (beta chain) was profiled in a study of shared clonotypes between healthy human individuals. Notes on the study in general: It was anticipated that sequencing depth would influence how many clonotypes donors shared. In having few donors, the study represented limited genetic and exposure-history diversity.

A note on this clone: Antigen unknown.

Replicate PCRs from sorted subsets contained roughly 200 ng DNA, which is approximately 30,000 T cell genomes. Only in-frame clones appear in the TCRdb table, and some are missing; sequencing was by immunoSEQ multiplex PCR. The sample holds approximately 2.5 million clones, around 90% seen once. The specimen was naive CD4+ T cells sorted from blood. Subset described: CD45RA+ positively selected. The sequence came from a young man in good health.

In nucleotides, the CDR3 is TGTGCCAGCAGCCAAGAATATGACAGGGGGCCCTACGAGCAGTACTTC. As protein: CASSQEYDRGPYEQYF. The V and J genes are TRBV14 and TRBJ2-7; 10 bases fit TRBD1. The germline V gene encodes CDR1 SGHDN and CDR2 FVKESK. Losses at the gene ends were 0 bases for V and 2 bases for J; bases not matched to a gene: 4. The CDR3 sequence is 16 residues long.